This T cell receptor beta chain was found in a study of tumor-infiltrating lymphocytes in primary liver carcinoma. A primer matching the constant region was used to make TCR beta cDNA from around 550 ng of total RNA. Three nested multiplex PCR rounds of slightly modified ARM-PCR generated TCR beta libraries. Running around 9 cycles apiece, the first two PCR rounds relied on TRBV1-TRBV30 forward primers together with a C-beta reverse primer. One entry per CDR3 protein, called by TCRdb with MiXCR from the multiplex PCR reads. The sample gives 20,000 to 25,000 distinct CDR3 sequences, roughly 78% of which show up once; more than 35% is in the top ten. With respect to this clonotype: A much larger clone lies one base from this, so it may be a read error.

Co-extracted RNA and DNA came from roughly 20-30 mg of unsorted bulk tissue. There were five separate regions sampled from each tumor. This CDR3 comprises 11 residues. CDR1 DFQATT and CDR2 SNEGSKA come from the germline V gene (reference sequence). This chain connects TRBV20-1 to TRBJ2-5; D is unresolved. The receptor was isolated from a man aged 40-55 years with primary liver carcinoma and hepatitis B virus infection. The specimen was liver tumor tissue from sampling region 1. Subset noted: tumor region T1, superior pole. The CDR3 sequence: CRSEHLETQYF. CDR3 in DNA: TGCAGGTCGGAGCACCTAGAGACCCAGTACTTC.